The T cell receptor beta chain under discussion was sequenced for a study of CD8 T cells in Susac syndrome. Included as multiple sclerosis controls were treatment-naive patients who had stable or active relapsing-remitting disease. The CDR3 is 14 amino acids. Germline-derived CDR1 and CDR2 are MNHEY and SVGEGT. Trimming left V 6 bases short and J 2 bases short, with 13 bases between. An amount of RNA that ranged from roughly 0.45 to 1 ug was reverse transcribed with random hexamers. The method of amplification for TCR beta CDR3 was immunoSEQ multiplex PCR, covering 54 Vbeta and 13 Jbeta. TCRdb analysed the immunoSEQ multiplex PCR reads with MiXCR anew, one entry per CDR3 protein. Here the sample spans some 76,000 distinct CDR3 sequences, 75% to 95% being singletons.

Input material: CD8+ T cells from PBMCs. V gene TRBV6-2 or TRBV6-3 combines with J gene TRBJ1-2; D call uncertain. This TCR was sampled from a human donor with multiple sclerosis. The CDR3 loop is CASSPTTGNYGYTF. In nucleotides, the CDR3 is TGTGCCAGCAGCCCGACGACGGGCAACTATGGCTACACCTTC.